A selection of T cell receptor beta chains follows, all from one sample in a study of cytomegalovirus exposure and HLA in healthy donors. TCRdb's copy holds only in-frame clones and misses some; the assay was immunoSEQ multiplex PCR. The repertoire holds 150,000 to 200,000 clones, with about three quarters as singletons. The source material was PBMCs. The source of these receptors is a woman aged 35 to 49 in good health and CMV-seronegative. The CDR3 runs from the conserved cysteine through the conserved F or W. Clone size, where shown, is once, few, many, or a class for clones that have expanded.

V gene,clone size,J gene,CDR3 protein
TRBV5-1,-,TRBJ2-5,CASSLGLAGGETQYF
TRBV6-6,-,TRBJ1-6,CASSYADGDYNSPLHF
TRBV6-5,-,TRBJ1-2,CASRGQGLGHGYTF
TRBV4-1,-,TRBJ2-3,CASSQVVGVDTQYF
TRBV5-1,-,TRBJ1-5,CASSQVQGGNQPQHF
TRBV28,-,TRBJ2-5,CASSSGRGTRARHQETQYF
TRBV2,-,TRBJ1-6,CASSGSGGRPLHF
TRBV21-1,-,TRBJ1-2,CASSKDGQGDNYGYTF
TRBV7-9,once,TRBJ1-1,CASSTTGRVAEAFF
TRBV6-4,-,TRBJ1-2,CASSDSGQGGIYGYTF
TRBV5-4,-,TRBJ2-7,CASSDRDRVDEQYF
TRBV6-1,-,TRBJ1-4,CASSQGGGNEKLFF